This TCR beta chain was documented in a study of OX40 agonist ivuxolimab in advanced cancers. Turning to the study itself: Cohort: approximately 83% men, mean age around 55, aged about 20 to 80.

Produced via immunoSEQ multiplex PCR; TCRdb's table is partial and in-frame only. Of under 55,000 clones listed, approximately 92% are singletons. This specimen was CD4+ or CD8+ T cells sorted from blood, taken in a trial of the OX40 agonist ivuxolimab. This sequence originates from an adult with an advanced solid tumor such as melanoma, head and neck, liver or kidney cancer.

CDR3 nucleotide sequence: TGTGCCAGCAGCCGCTCACAGACAGGGGGGAATGAAAAACTGTTTTTT. This encodes CASSRSQTGGNEKLFF. The chain uses TRBV7-9 and TRBJ1-4; 9 bases line up with TRBD1. This CDR3 comprises 16 residues. Losses at the gene ends were 5 bases for V and 5 bases for J; bases not matched to a gene: 9. The V gene's germline CDR1 is SEHNR and CDR2 FQNEAQ (reference sequence).